This T cell receptor (beta chain) derives from a study of blood T cell repertoires in COVID-19. Study-wide context: Samples of COVID-19 (acute and convalescent) were obtained from the United States, Italy and Spain. T cells, B-cell-depleted T cells, or PBMCs supplied cDNA or gDNA.

The CDR3 contains 15 residues. Trimming removed 2 bases at V and 3 bases at J, with 12 bases between. Per germline, CDR1 SGHRS and CDR2 YFSETQ. One Seattle source followed patients from active infection through their disease course. Methods used by the authors: Using reference gene primer amplification, nucleated cell counts were estimated. TCRdb keeps only in-frame clones here, not all; method: immunoSEQ multiplex PCR. The DNA gave D and trimming, while V, J and clone size come from that table. The sample yields about 120,000 clones, roughly 91% seen once. The specimen was peripheral blood. The V gene is TRBV5-1, the J gene TRBJ1-5; D call uncertain. The clonotype originates from a man aged 55 to 70 with COVID-19, enrolled during active disease. DNA for the CDR3: TGCGCCAGCAGCTTCTCCGGAGACTACAATCAGCCCCAGCATTTT. It specifies CASSFSGDYNQPQHF.